The present entry profiles one T cell receptor (beta chain) with its context. The CDR3 extends over 12 amino acids. Germline CDR1 SGHVS, CDR2 FNYEAQ. With 5 bases removed from V and 4 bases from J, the gap between germline ends came to 9 bases. This record belongs to a study of blood T cell repertoires in COVID-19. Study context: Some COVID-19 samples were acute and others convalescent; all came from the United States, Italy and Spain. T cells, B-cell-depleted T cells, or PBMCs provided the cDNA or gDNA that served as material.

Per the original methods: Estimated nucleated cell counts came from reference gene primer amplification. Profiling relied on immunoSEQ multiplex PCR, and the TCRdb table lists in-frame clones only, not all of them. That table is the source of V, J and clone size, and D and trimming were worked out from the DNA. The sample carries 200,000 to 250,000 clones, 88% recorded once. The sequencing input was peripheral blood. This clonotype originated in a woman aged 55-70 years with acute or convalescent COVID-19. The chain combines TRBV7-6 with TRBJ2-7, with D possibly matching TRBD2 (5 bases). As DNA, the CDR3 is TGTGCCAGCAGCCCTGGGAGTTACGAGCAGTACTTC. Translated: CASSPGSYEQYF.